This T cell receptor (beta chain) came from a study of beta chain features in type 1 diabetes. The study, taken as a whole, reports: All four CD4+ subsets of Type 1 diabetes patients contained TCRB CDR3s that were moderately but significantly shorter.

Comment on this clone: Its target is unknown.

All of the isolated RNA was reverse transcribed, so expressed TCRB transcripts were sequenced. This table comes from immunoSEQ multiplex PCR, and its TCRdb copy is limited to in-frame clones, with some not included. Among 500,000 to 650,000 clones, around 11% were seen once, and the ten largest hold 0.09% to 0.15%. The V gene lost 2 bases and the J gene lost 2 bases, with 8 bases spanning the gap. The CDR3 runs to 14 residues. Germline V gene sequence: CDR1 SEHNR, CDR2 FQNEAQ (reference sequence). The chain is built from TRBV7-9 and TRBJ2-3, with unresolved D. Sequenced material: naive CD4+ T cells from blood. The sequence came from a man aged 30 to 39 with type 1 diabetes. CDR3 nucleotides: TGTGCCAGCAGCTTAAGACGGTTCACAGATACGCAGTATTTT. Translating it yields CASSLRRFTDTQYF.